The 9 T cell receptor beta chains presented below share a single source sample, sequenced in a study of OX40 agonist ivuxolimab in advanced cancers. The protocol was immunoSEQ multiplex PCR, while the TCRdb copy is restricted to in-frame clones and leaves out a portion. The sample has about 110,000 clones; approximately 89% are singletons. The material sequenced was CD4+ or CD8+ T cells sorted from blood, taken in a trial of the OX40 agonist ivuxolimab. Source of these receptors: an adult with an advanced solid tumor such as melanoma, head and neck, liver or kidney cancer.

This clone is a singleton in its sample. The chain's CDR3 is CASSLVGGADEQFF. CDR3 coding DNA: TGTGCCAGCAGCTTGGTCGGGGGGGCCGATGAGCAGTTCTTC. The gene calls are TRBV5-4 and TRBJ2-1; 8 bases are shared with TRBD2. V dropped 0 bases and J dropped 8; count of bases not matched to a gene: 4. The CDR3 is 14 residues long. CDR1 and CDR2 from the germline V gene are SGHNT and YYREEE (reference sequence).

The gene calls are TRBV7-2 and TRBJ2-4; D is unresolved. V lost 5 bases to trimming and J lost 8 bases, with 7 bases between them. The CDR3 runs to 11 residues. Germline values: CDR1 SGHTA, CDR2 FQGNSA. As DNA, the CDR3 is TGTGCCAGCAGCGACACACACATTCAGTACTTC. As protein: CASSDTHIQYF. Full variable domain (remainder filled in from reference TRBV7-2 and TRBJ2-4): GAGVSQSPSNKVTEKGKDVELRCDPISGHTALYWYRQSLGQGLEFLIYFQGNSAPDKSGLPSDRFSAERTGGSVSTLTIQRTQQEDSAVYLCASSDTHIQYFGAGTRLSVL.

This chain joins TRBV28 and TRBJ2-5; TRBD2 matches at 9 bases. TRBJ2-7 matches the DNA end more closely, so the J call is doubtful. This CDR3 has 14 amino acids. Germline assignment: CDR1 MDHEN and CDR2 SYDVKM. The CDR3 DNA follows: TGTGCCAGCAGTCGTAGCGGGAGTCTATACGAGCAGTACTTC. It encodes CASSRSGSLYEQYF.

For the CDR3, the DNA is TGTGCCAGCAGCTGGGGGCGGTCGGAGACCCAGTACTTC. Translated, it gives CASSWGRSETQYF. The chain recombines TRBV13 with TRBJ2-5, with D possibly being TRBD1 (6 bases). The V and J ends lost 4 bases and 5 bases respectively, with 11 bases between them. The CDR3 is 13 residues long. CDR1 and CDR2 (germline): PRHDT, FYEKMQ (reference sequence).

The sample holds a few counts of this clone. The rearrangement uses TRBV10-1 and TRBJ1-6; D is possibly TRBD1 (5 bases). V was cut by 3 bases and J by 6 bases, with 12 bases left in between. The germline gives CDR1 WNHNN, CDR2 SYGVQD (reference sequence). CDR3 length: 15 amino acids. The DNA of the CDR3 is TGCGCCAGCAGTGATCACAGGAGAACTAATTCACCCCTCCACTTT. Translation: CASSDHRRTNSPLHF.

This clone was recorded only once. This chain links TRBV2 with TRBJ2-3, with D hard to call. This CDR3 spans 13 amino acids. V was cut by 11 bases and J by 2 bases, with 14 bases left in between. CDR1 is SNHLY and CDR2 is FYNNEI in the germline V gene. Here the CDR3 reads CAGLPRITDTQYF. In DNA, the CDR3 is TGTGCCGGTCTACCCCGGATCACAGATACGCAGTATTTT.

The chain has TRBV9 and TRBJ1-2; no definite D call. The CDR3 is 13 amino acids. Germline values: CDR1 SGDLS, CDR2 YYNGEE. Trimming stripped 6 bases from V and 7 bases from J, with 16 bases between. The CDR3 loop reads CASTTHSLGGYTF. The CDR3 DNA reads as TGTGCCAGCACCACCCATTCCCTCGGTGGCTACACCTTC.

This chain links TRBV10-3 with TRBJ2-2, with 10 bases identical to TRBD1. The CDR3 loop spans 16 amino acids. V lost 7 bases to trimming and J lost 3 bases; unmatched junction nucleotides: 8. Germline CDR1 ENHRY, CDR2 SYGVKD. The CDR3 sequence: CAITPTGGFDTGELFF. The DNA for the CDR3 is TGTGCCATCACCCCGACAGGGGGCTTCGACACCGGGGAGCTGTTTTTT.

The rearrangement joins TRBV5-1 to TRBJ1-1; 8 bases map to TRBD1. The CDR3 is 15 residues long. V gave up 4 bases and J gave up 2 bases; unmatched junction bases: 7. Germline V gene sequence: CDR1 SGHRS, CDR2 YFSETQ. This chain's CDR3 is CASSDNQGANTEAFF. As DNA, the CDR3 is TGCGCCAGCAGCGACAACCAGGGGGCCAACACTGAAGCTTTCTTT.